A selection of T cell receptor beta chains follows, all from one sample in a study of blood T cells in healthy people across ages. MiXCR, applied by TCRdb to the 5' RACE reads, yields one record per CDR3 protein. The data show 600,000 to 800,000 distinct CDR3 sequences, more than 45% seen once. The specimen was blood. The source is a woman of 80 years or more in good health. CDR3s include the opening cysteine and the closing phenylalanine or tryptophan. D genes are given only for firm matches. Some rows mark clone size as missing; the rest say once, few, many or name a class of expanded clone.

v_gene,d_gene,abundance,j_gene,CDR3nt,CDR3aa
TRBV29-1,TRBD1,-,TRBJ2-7,TGCAGCGTGGAGGGACAGGGAATCGACAATGAGCAGTACTTC,CSVEGQGIDNEQYF
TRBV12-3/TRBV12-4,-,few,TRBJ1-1,TGTGCCAGCAGTTTTAGCACTGAAGCTTTCTTT,CASSFSTEAFF
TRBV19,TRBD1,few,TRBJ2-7,TGTGCCAGTAGTAGGAGACAGGGCTCCTACGAGCAGTACTTC,CASSRRQGSYEQYF
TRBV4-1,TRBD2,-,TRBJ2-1,TGCGCCAGCAGCCAAAGGACTAGCGGGGGGGCCGGGCATGAGCAGTTCTTC,CASSQRTSGGAGHEQFF
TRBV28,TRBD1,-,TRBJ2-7,TGTGCCAGCAGTTCCCCGGGACAGGGGGCCTACGGGCAGTACTTC,CASSSPGQGAYGQYF
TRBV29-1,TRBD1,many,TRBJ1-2,TGCAGCGTTGTCGAGGGGACAGAGAACTATGGCTACACCTTC,CSVVEGTENYGYTF
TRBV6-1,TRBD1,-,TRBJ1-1,TGTGCCAGCAGTAAAAGCAGGGACAGGGGGCCGAGCACTGAAGCTTTCTTT,CASSKSRDRGPSTEAFF
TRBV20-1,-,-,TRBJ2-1,TGCAGTGCTATGAGCGCGGGTCCTAGCTCCTACAATGAGCAGTTCTTC,CSAMSAGPSSYNEQFF
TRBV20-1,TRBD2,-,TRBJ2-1,TGCAGTGCTACAACCCACGGGACTAGCGGGAGTGAGCAGTTCTTC,CSATTHGTSGSEQFF
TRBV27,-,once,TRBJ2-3,TGTGCCAGCCGTCACGGGGCGGTTCGCACAGATACGCAGTATTTT,CASRHGAVRTDTQYF
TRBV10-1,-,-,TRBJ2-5,TGCGCCAGCAGTCAGGGACTGGTACCAGGGTACTTC,CASSQGLVPGYF
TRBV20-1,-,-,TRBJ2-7,TGCAGTGCGTACGGCGGGTCGGGGGGCTCCTACAATGAGCAGTACTTC,CSAYGGSGGSYNEQYF
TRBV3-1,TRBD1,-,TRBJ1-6,TGTGCCAGCAGCCAAACTGGACAGGACACATCACCCCTCCACTTT,CASSQTGQDTSPLHF
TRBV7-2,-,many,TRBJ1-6,TGTGCCAGCAGCTTAGTCCTCGCAGGGCCACCCCTCCACTTT,CASSLVLAGPPLHF
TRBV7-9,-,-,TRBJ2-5,TGTGCCAGCAGCGCTCCCGCCGAAGAGACCCAGTACTTC,CASSAPAEETQYF
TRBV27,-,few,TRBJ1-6,TGTGCCAGCAGTTCCCCCCCAGGGCATAATTCACCCCTCCACTTT,CASSSPPGHNSPLHF
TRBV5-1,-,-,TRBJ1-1,TGCGCCAGCAGCCCTTTTGCGGCGGGGACGCAGAACACTGAAGCTTTCTTT,CASSPFAAGTQNTEAFF
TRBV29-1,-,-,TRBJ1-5,TGCAGCGTTGGAAATAGGAATCAGCCCCAGCATTTT,CSVGNRNQPQHF
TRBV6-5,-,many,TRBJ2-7,TGTGCCAGCAGTTATGGCCCTACCGGAGCAGACGAGCAGTACTTC,CASSYGPTGADEQYF
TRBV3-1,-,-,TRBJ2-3,TGTGCCAGCAGCCAAGAGAGGCGGGACCCCACAGATACGCAGTATTTT,CASSQERRDPTDTQYF
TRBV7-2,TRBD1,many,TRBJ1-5,TGTGCCAGCAGCTTGACGGGACAGCTCAATCAGCCCCAGCATTTT,CASSLTGQLNQPQHF
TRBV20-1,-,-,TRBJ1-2,TGCAGTGGGATCAGGGACCCTAACTATGGCTACACCTTC,CSGIRDPNYGYTF
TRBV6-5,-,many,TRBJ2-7,TGTGCCAGCAGTCGGGCAGGGAGCTTCTACGAGCAGTACTTC,CASSRAGSFYEQYF
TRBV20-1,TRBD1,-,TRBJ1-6,TGCAGTGCTGGAGCTGGGACAGAGAATTCACCCCTCCACTTT,CSAGAGTENSPLHF
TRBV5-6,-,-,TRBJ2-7,TGTGCCAGCATCCGGACAGGGAGGGGCGAGCAGTACTTC,CASIRTGRGEQYF
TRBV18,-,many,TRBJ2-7,TGTGCCAGCTCACCACCGCCAGGTTTGGGCTACGAGCAGTACTTC,CASSPPPGLGYEQYF
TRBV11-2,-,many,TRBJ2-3,TGTGCCAGCAGTCCACCCCAGGGACCCCCTAGCACAGATACGCAGTATTTT,CASSPPQGPPSTDTQYF
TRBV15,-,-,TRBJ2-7,TGTGCCACCAGCAGAGATCCCCTCTACGAGCAGTACTTC,CATSRDPLYEQYF
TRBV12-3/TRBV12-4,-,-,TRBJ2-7,TGTGCCAGCAGTTTCGGCAGCGATATCTCCTACGAGCAGTACTTC,CASSFGSDISYEQYF
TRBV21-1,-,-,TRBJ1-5,TGTGCCAGCAGCAAAGGGGAGAAGGACAGGCCCGTCTATAGCAATCAGCCCCAGCATTTT,CASSKGEKDRPVYSNQPQHF
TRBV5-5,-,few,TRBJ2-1,TGTGCCAGCAGCTTGGATTGGTCCTCCTACAATGAGCAGTTCTTC,CASSLDWSSYNEQFF
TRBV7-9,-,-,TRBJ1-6,TGTGCCACCCGCGGAGGAGCTTCACCCCTCCACTTT,CATRGGASPLHF
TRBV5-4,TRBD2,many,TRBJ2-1,TGTGCCAGCAGCCTACCGGGACTAGAGAATGAGCAGTTCTTC,CASSLPGLENEQFF
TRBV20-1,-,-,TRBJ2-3,TGCAGTGCTAGAGGAGTGAATATGGCAGATACGCAGTATTTT,CSARGVNMADTQYF
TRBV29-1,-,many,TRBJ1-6,TGCAGCGTTGATGGCAACACCATTAATTCACCCCTCCACTTT,CSVDGNTINSPLHF
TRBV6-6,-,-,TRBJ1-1,TGTACCAGCAGTTGGGGGTCGAACATAAACACTGAAGCTTTCTTT,CTSSWGSNINTEAFF
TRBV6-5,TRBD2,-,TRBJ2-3,TGTGCCAGCAGTTACGTCTTCGGGACTAGCGGGGCCACAGATACGCAGTATTTT,CASSYVFGTSGATDTQYF
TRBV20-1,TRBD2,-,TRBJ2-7,TGCAGTGCTAGAGATCCGGGACTAGCGGGAACCTCCTACGAGCAGTACTTC,CSARDPGLAGTSYEQYF
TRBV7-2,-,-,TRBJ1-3,TGTGCCAGCAGCTTTTCCAGGGGATCCGGAAACACCATATATTTT,CASSFSRGSGNTIYF
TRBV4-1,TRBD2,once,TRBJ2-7,TGCGCCAGCAGCCAAGGGAGTCTGCGGGAGTTCACCTACGAGCAGTACTTC,CASSQGSLREFTYEQYF
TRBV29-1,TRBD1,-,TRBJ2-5,TGCAGCGTTGGGCGGGGACAGGGCTACGAACAGTACTTC,CSVGRGQGYEQYF
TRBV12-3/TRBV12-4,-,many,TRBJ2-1,TGTGCCAGCAGTCAGACAGTCTACAATGAGCAGTTCTTC,CASSQTVYNEQFF
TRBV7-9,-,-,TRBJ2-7,TGTGCCAGCAGCCCAGGGACACATACCTACGAGCAGTACTTC,CASSPGTHTYEQYF
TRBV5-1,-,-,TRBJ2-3,TGCGCCTGCAGCCTCCAGGGGAGTGGCATAGATACGCAGTATTTT,CACSLQGSGIDTQYF
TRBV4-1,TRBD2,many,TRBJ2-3,TGCGCCAGCAGGCCTGGACTAGCGGGATCCACAGATACGCAGTATTTT,CASRPGLAGSTDTQYF